This T cell receptor beta chain was retrieved from a study of blood T cell repertoires in COVID-19. Clones were sequenced by immunoSEQ multiplex PCR, and TCRdb holds only the in-frame ones, with some missing. The sample shows around 80,000 clones, approximately 84% of them seen only once. Trimming removed 7 bases at V and 3 bases at J, with 12 bases between. Germline assignment: CDR1 LNHDA and CDR2 SQIVND (reference sequence). This CDR3 region has 13 residues. The rearrangement links TRBV19 to TRBJ1-1; D perhaps matches TRBD1 (5 bases). The sequenced sample consisted of peripheral blood. This sequence originates from a man aged 50-60 years with COVID-19, enrolled during active disease. Here the CDR3 DNA reads TGTGCCAGTAAAGGGATAGGGGACACTGAAGCTTTCTTT. This sequence encodes CASKGIGDTEAFF.